This T cell receptor (beta chain) was captured in a study of T-cell memory formation after mild COVID-19 (TCRdb year 2021). About the full investigation: TCR sequence clusters from the two donors were found to be largely donor specific. In a couple of donors, T-cell clones that expanded and contracted after mild COVID-19 were followed by sequencing TCRalpha and TCRbeta repertoires longitudinally. Two young, previously healthy adult volunteers made up the cohort, one male and one female. What the research found in general, with its limitations: The detection of some responding clones in pre-infection memory suggests that pre-existing cross-reactive memory T cells joined the SARS-CoV-2 response. Only two mild cases were covered by the study, and larger cohorts that include severe cases with pre-infection samples were considered necessary. The second-wave clones that peaked on day 37 were not confirmed to be SARS-CoV-2 specific. Clones contracting from day 15 to 85 had balanced CD4/CD8 phenotypes, while a second wave expanding from day 15 to 37 was biased towards CD4+. Contracting CD4+ clones turned up mainly in the CM and EM memory subsets, whereas EMRA was where CD8+ clones were enriched.

The germline V gene sets CDR1 to SGDLS and CDR2 to YYNGEE. Including cysteine and phenylalanine, the CDR3 has 15 amino acids. Left in the record is the CDR3 DNA by itself, 45 bases read in frame from the first base. The junction shows trimming of 1 base on V and 5 bases on J, and the gene matches do not reach 8 bases of it. Sequencing was performed on an Illumina NovaSeq 6000. TCRalpha and TCRbeta cDNA libraries were constructed by 5'RACE with constant-segment primers, with sample barcodes and unique molecular identifiers being introduced. RNA was extracted from every sample with Trizol reagent. Libraries were amplified in two PCR steps, with a second sample barcode and Illumina TruSeq adapters added in the second step. Libraries were sequenced on an Illumina NovaSeq with 2 x 150 bp paired-end reads. Turning to the authors' computational methods: Reads were demultiplexed and collapsed into UMI-guided consensus sequences with migec v1.2.7. Using mixcr v2.1.11, the UMI consensuses were aligned to TRA and TRB V and J templates and assembled into clonotypes. Clonotypes were classified as expanded or contracted when called significant by both edgeR and NoisET, with noise models trained on biological replicates. For edgeR calls, the cutoffs were a false discovery rate-adjusted p below 0.01 and a log2 fold-change threshold of 1. As an exploratory analysis of dynamics, PCA with hierarchical clustering was applied to max-normalized trajectories of the 1000 most abundant clonotypes. The CD4 or CD8 phenotype of responding clones was assigned using the separately sequenced CD4+ and CD8+ repertoires. Clones were called with MiXCR by TCRdb after fastp trimmed the public reads at Q25, and only in-frame beta chains were retained. All rows with the same CDR3 protein become a single entry with the most common DNA and genes. The V and J calls here are based on TCRdb, not the publication. Counted in this sample were 100,000 or so distinct CDR3 sequences; around 10% of them appeared once. 40% of the sample comes from the top ten.

PBMCs were isolated by Ficoll-Paque density gradient centrifugation. To note about this clonotype: The antigen it recognizes is unknown. No base quality values were provided; no much bigger clone lies one nucleotide off.

The chain uses TRBV9 and TRBJ2-5; TRBD2 matches 7 bases in the middle. The source material was PBMCs or a T cell subset sorted from them (not recorded which). The TCR sequence derives from a man aged 18-30 years who had mild COVID-19 (a few samples of this study predate the infection). The sample titles of this study are shuffled in the database, so cell type and time point are left out; the donor was told from shared clones. Here the CDR3 is given as CASSVFGTKGETQYF. The sequence in DNA is TGTGCCAGCAGCGTATTCGGGACTAAAGGGGAGACCCAGTACTTC.